Following are 13 T cell receptor beta chains from one sample sequenced in a study of metastatic and nonmetastatic thyroid tumors. From the PCR reads, TCRdb re-called clones with MiXCR. Altogether tens of thousands of clones are present, about 15% being singletons, with the ten largest covering 20% to 25%. Prior to thyroid surgery, none of the patients had received any treatment. Sequenced sample: blood. Every receptor here comes from a female donor with papillary thyroid cancer or a benign thyroid nodule (not recorded which). Some clones in this sample may be carry-over from other donors' samples.

V is TRBV6-1 and J is TRBJ1-2; 8 bases are shared with TRBD1. Trimming at V came to 4 bases and at J to 8 bases, leaving 9 bases not matched to a gene. CDR1 and CDR2 (germline): MNHNS, SASEGT. The CDR3 is 14 residues long. The chain's CDR3 is CASSGYRGEGGYTF. DNA of the CDR3: TGTGCCAGCAGTGGCTACAGGGGGGAAGGAGGCTACACCTTC.

In its sample, this clone was seen many times. The chain recombines TRBV7-6 with TRBJ2-2; the D is unclear. Germline V lookup: CDR1 SGHVS, CDR2 FNYEAQ. CDR3 size: 15 residues. Trimming cost V 2 bases and J 7 bases, with 14 bases left between them. This CDR3 is CASSLFTTGNGELFF. The DNA of the CDR3 is TGTGCCAGCAGCTTATTTACGACGGGCAACGGGGAGCTGTTTTTT.

Comments on this clone: With a much larger clone just one base away, this may be a read error. This CDR3 is CASSSRSGNTEDFF. The CDR3 bases are TGTGCCAGCAGCTCAAGAAGTGGGAACACTGAAGATTTCTTT. V is TRBV7-2 and J is TRBJ1-1, with D hard to call. The CDR3 spans 14 residues. Germline V gene lookup returns CDR1 SGHTA and CDR2 FQGNSA.

This chain joins TRBV9 and TRBJ1-2; the D gene is possibly TRBD1 (5 bases). Trimming stripped 7 bases from V and 0 bases from J, with 10 bases between. This CDR3 has 13 residues. Looked up from germline, CDR1 is SGDLS and CDR2 is YYNGEE. In DNA form, the CDR3 reads TGTGCCAGCGGGGACGGATCTAACTATGGCTACACCTTC. Translation gives CASGDGSNYGYTF.

The chain has TRBV28 and TRBJ2-3; TRBD2 matches at 10 bases. V was pared by 4 bases and J by 3 bases, with 7 bases of the junction left unmatched. CDR3 size: 16 residues. Germline lookup yields CDR1 MDHEN and CDR2 SYDVKM. The chain's CDR3 is CASSSRTSGITDTQYF. Written as DNA, the CDR3 is TGTGCCAGCAGTTCTAGGACTAGCGGAATTACAGATACGCAGTATTTT.

This clone was counted at least ten times. The J gene is TRBJ1-1, the V gene TRBV29-1; D unresolved. The CDR3 spans 11 residues. Germline assignment: CDR1 SQVTM and CDR2 ANQGSEA. The germline V and J ends were trimmed by 7 bases and 4 bases, with 10 bases remaining between them. CDR3 amino acids: CSAGPATEAFF. The CDR3 DNA is TGCAGCGCCGGACCTGCCACTGAAGCTTTCTTT.

A remark on this clone: Its ends do not fully match the called genes, so a read error is possible. The V gene is TRBV10-3, the J gene TRBJ1-3; a weak D match, TRBD1 (5 bases). The CDR3 contains 17 residues. Germline V gene data show CDR1 as ENHRY and CDR2 as SYGVKD. CDR3 amino acids: CAISADRPGPGGNTIFF. The CDR3 region has the DNA TGTGCCATCAGTGCCGACCGACCGGGACCTGGAGGAAACACCATATTTTTT.

The table lists this clone with many counts. The chain carries TRBV19 and TRBJ2-3, with D hard to call. Trimming removed 5 bases from V and 1 base from J, with 13 bases in between. This CDR3 has 15 residues. In germline, CDR1 is LNHDA, CDR2 SQIVND (reference sequence). CDR3 DNA: TGTGCCAGTAGTCTGACGGCGCCTGGCACAGATACGCAGTATTTT. Translated, it gives CASSLTAPGTDTQYF.

This clone was detected ten times or more. The rearrangement joins TRBV4-1 to TRBJ2-3; the D gene is possibly TRBD2 (5 bases). The CDR3 has 16 amino acids. Germline CDR1 reads MGHRA; CDR2 reads YSYEKL. Deletions cut 1 base from V and 4 bases from J, with 15 bases between. The CDR3 sequence: CASSQGTPSNSDTQYF. As DNA, the CDR3 is TGCGCCAGCAGCCAAGGGACTCCCTCGAATTCAGATACGCAGTATTTT.

A note on this clone: The junction differs from germline at one of its ends, possibly a read error. V gene TRBV12-5 combines with J gene TRBJ2-2; the D is unclear. The CDR3 loop spans 11 amino acids. The germline CDR1 and CDR2 sequences are LGHNT and FRNRAP. The CDR3 nucleotides read TGTGCTAGTGCCACCTCCGTGGAGCTTTTTTTT. Translated, it gives CASATSVELFF.

This clone is judged medium-sized (0.01 to 0.1%). The chain is built from TRBV27 and TRBJ1-2, with a possible D match to TRBD1 (5 bases). This CDR3 region has 16 residues. Germline V gene lookup returns CDR1 MNHEY and CDR2 SMNVEV (reference sequence). Trimming stripped 3 bases from V and 0 bases from J, with 14 bases between. The DNA of the CDR3 is TGTGCCAGCAGTTTGGGCTATCCGGGGGCTAACTATGGCTACACCTTC. It yields the protein CASSLGYPGANYGYTF.

This clone was seen more than once but under ten times. A much larger clonotype is one base distant, so this may be a read error. The same CDR3 also results from other DNA sequences found in this sample. The chain recombines TRBV11-3 with TRBJ2-3; perhaps TRBD2 as D (5 bases). V was clipped by 4 bases and J by 6 bases, with 14 bases between them. The CDR3 is 14 residues long. CDR1 and CDR2 (germline): SGHNT, YENEEA. The CDR3 DNA reads TGTGCCAGCAGCTCGGACTCGTTCACGGATACGCAGTATTTT. Encoded protein: CASSSDSFTDTQYF. The whole variable domain, filled in from reference TRBV11-3 and TRBJ2-3, reads EAGVVQSPRYKIIEKKQPVAFWCNPISGHNTLYWYLQNLGQGPELLIRYENEEAVDDSQLPKDRFSAERLKGVDSTLKIQPAELGDSAVYLCASSSDSFTDTQYFGPGTRLTVL.

There are a few counts of this clone. The CDR3 here is CASSPTGARMVPLHF. CDR3 in DNA: TGTGCCAGCAGTCCAACAGGGGCCAGGATGGTTCCCCTCCACTTT. The rearrangement uses TRBV28 and TRBJ1-6, with 7 positions matching TRBD1. Looked up from germline, CDR1 is MDHEN and CDR2 is SYDVKM. V dropped 5 bases and J dropped 13; count of bases not matched to a gene: 14. This CDR3 has 15 amino acids.